Shown below are 6 T cell receptor beta chains from a single sample sequenced in a study of CD8 T cells in ankylosing spondylitis. Study outcomes and limitations: Ankylosing spondylitis blood appeared to be characterized by a TCR beta motif of 8 or 9 highly homologous variants.

What these receptors recognize is not known. TCRdb passed the 5' RACE reads through MiXCR, listing each CDR3 protein once. This table has 700,000 to 1,000,000 distinct CDR3 sequences, 10% to 15% appearing once. The sample taken for sequencing was blood, either unsorted or a sorted T cell fraction (not recorded which). The receptors originated from a male donor with ankylosing spondylitis.

This clonotype has more than one count but fewer than ten. This chain links TRBV7-2 with TRBJ2-1; D unclear. The CDR3 has 16 residues. The V gene's germline CDR1 is SGHTA and CDR2 FQGNSA. The germline V and J ends were trimmed by 0 bases and 0 bases, with 9 bases remaining between them. The CDR3 is CASSLALRSSYNEQFF. The CDR3 region has the DNA TGTGCCAGCAGCTTAGCGCTAAGGTCCTCCTACAATGAGCAGTTCTTC.

This rearrangement joins TRBV20-1 to TRBJ2-5; a possible D gene is TRBD2 (6 bases). CDR3 length: 16 amino acids. Germline V lookup: CDR1 DFQATT, CDR2 SNEGSKA (reference sequence). V shed 3 bases and J shed 7 bases, with 24 bases lying between them. Written as DNA, the CDR3 is TGCAGTGCTAGGAGCTTGGGAGCGGGCCGGTGGGGGACCCAGTACTTC. Translated: CSARSLGAGRWGTQYF.

V usage is TRBV20-1 and J usage is TRBJ1-1; D perhaps matches TRBD1 (6 bases). Germline values: CDR1 DFQATT, CDR2 SNEGSKA (reference sequence). This CDR3 comprises 12 residues. Deletions cut 5 bases from V and 1 base from J, with 8 bases between. The CDR3 DNA sequence: TGCAGTGCTGTGACAGGGAACACTGAAGCTTTCTTT. Translation gives CSAVTGNTEAFF.

This chain links TRBV7-2 with TRBJ2-3; D is unresolved. The CDR3 is 15 amino acids. V gave up 3 bases and J gave up 3 bases, with 13 bases separating them. Germline V gene sequence: CDR1 SGHTA, CDR2 FQGNSA. In DNA form, the CDR3 reads TGTGCCAGCAGCTTCTGGCAGATGGGGACAGATACGCAGTATTTT. Translating gives CASSFWQMGTDTQYF. The complete variable domain, with remaining parts taken from reference TRBV7-2 and TRBJ2-3, reads GAGVSQSPSNKVTEKGKDVELRCDPISGHTALYWYRQSLGQGLEFLIYFQGNSAPDKSGLPSDRFSAERTGGSVSTLTIQRTQQEDSAVYLCASSFWQMGTDTQYFGPGTRLTVL.

This sequence joins TRBV7-9 and TRBJ2-3, with unresolved D. The CDR3 totals 13 residues. Germline CDR1 is SEHNR and CDR2 is FQNEAQ (reference sequence). V lost 7 bases and J 0 bases, leaving 8 bases between the germline ends. CDR3 coding DNA: TGTGCCAGCAACGTCGGGAGCACAGATACGCAGTATTTT. This translates into CASNVGSTDTQYF.

This clonotype was seen a handful of times. J is TRBJ2-7 and V is TRBV27, with 11 bases fitting TRBD1. Germline CDR1 MNHEY, CDR2 SMNVEV (reference sequence). This CDR3 contains 16 residues. V lost 2 bases to trimming and J lost 3 bases; unmatched junction nucleotides: 6. The CDR3 nucleotides read TGTGCCAGCAGTTTACAGCCGGGACAGGGGGTCTACGAGCAGTACTTC. This encodes CASSLQPGQGVYEQYF.